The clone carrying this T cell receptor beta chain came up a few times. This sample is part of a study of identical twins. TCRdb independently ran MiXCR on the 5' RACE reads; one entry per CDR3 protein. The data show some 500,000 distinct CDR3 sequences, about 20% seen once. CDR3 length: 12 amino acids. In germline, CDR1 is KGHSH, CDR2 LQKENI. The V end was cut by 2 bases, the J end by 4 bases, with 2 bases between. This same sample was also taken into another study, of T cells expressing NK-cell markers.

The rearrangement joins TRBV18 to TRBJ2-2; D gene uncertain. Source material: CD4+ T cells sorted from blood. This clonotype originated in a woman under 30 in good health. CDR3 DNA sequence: TGTGCCAGCTCACCAGGCACCGGGGAGCTGTTTTTT. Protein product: CASSPGTGELFF.